The 22 T cell receptor beta chains given below trace back to one sample, sequenced in a study of T cells in Graves' hyperthyroidism and ophthalmopathy. Amplification of TCR beta CDR3 regions used RNA as the template. Using the HTBI primer set, a first-round RT-PCR was run on the TCR CDR3. In TCRdb, the multiplex PCR reads were re-called with MiXCR into one record per CDR3 protein. Among approximately 600,000 distinct CDR3 sequences, around 20% were seen once, and the ten largest hold around a third. Sequencing used blood. Every receptor here comes from a man aged 25 to 45 with Graves' ophthalmopathy.

This clonotype was counted only a few times. The chain has TRBV27 and TRBJ2-1, with D possibly matching TRBD1 (5 bases). The V and J ends lost 4 bases and 4 bases respectively, with 14 bases between them. This CDR3 spans 15 amino acids. The germline CDR1 and CDR2 sequences are MNHEY and SMNVEV (reference sequence). CDR3 bases: TGTGCCAGCAGTTCAGACAGTCGGATTTACAATGAGCAGTTCTTC. This sequence encodes CASSSDSRIYNEQFF.

This clonotype has a handful of counts. The V and J genes are TRBV4-1 and TRBJ2-7; no firm D call. This CDR3 has 10 residues. Per the germline V gene, CDR1 is MGHRA and CDR2 is YSYEKL. The V gene lost 4 bases and the J gene lost 7 bases, with 5 bases spanning the gap. The CDR3 DNA is TGCGCCAGCAGCCCCCGGGAGCAGTACTTC. It yields the protein CASSPREQYF.

The V gene is TRBV20-1, the J gene TRBJ2-3; TRBD2 matches 13 bases. This CDR3 comprises 17 residues. The V segment lost 3 bases and the J segment 1 base; nucleotides outside the gene matches: 7. The germline CDR1 and CDR2 sequences are DFQATT and SNEGSKA (reference sequence). CDR3 region: CSASRSTSGRRTDTQYF. CDR3 coding DNA: TGCAGTGCTAGTCGTTCGACTAGCGGGAGGCGCACAGATACGCAGTATTTT.

V is TRBV27 and J is TRBJ1-6; D uncertain. Trimming removed 3 bases from V and 7 bases from J, with 13 bases in between. Germline-derived CDR1 and CDR2 are MNHEY and SMNVEV (reference sequence). The CDR3 has 15 residues. In nucleotides, the CDR3 is TGTGCCAGCAGTTTTGGACCGCACGGCAATTCACCCCTCCACTTT. Translation gives CASSFGPHGNSPLHF.

This clonotype was counted a few times. The CDR3 reads CASSVEGQGRYEQYF. CDR3 nucleotides: TGTGCCAGCAGCGTAGAGGGACAGGGTCGTTACGAGCAGTACTTC. The chain recombines TRBV9 with TRBJ2-7, with 9 bases matching TRBD1. The germline V gene encodes CDR1 SGDLS and CDR2 YYNGEE. The CDR3 has 15 residues. The junction had 5 bases not matched to a gene; V was cut back by 0 bases and J by 4 bases.

This clonotype appeared many times. J is TRBJ2-1 and V is TRBV2; the D call may be TRBD1 or TRBD2 (5 bases each). This CDR3 comprises 11 residues. The germline V gene has CDR1 SNHLY and CDR2 FYNNEI. Trimming removed 10 bases at V and 9 bases at J, with 13 bases between. CDR3 sequence (DNA): TGTGCCACCCTCTTGAGGGGTGAGCAGTTCTTC. This sequence encodes CATLLRGEQFF. The full variable domain, in which reference TRBV2 and TRBJ2-1 provide the parts outside the CDR3, is EPEVTQTPSHQVTQMGQEVILRCVPISNHLYFYWYRQILGQKVEFLVSFYNNEISEKSEIFDDQFSVERPDGSNFTLKIRSTKLEDSAMYFCATLLRGEQFFGPGTRLTVL.

This clonotype was seen a few times. This chain links TRBV2 with TRBJ2-6, with TRBD1 matching over 10 bases. Germline CDR1 is SNHLY and CDR2 is FYNNEI. The trim removed 4 bases at V and 4 bases at J, leaving 4 bases unmatched. The CDR3 length is 16 residues. CDR3 residues: CASSGDRGYGANVLTF. CDR3 DNA: TGTGCCAGCAGTGGGGACAGGGGTTACGGGGCCAACGTCCTGACTTTC.

This clonotype was seen more than once but under ten times. The chain joins TRBV6-2 or TRBV6-3 to TRBJ1-5; D is ambiguous. CDR1 and CDR2 from the germline V gene are MNHEY and SVGEGT. The ends were cut back, 0 bases at V and 4 bases at J, with 7 bases in the middle. This CDR3 has 14 residues. The CDR3 bases are TGTGCCAGCAGTTACTCGAGAGATAATCAGCCCCAGCATTTT. Amino acid sequence: CASSYSRDNQPQHF.

The rearrangement links TRBV13 to TRBJ1-1; TRBD1 matches 8 bases. J lost 6 bases, V lost 3 bases, and 6 bases had no gene match. Germline V lookup: CDR1 PRHDT, CDR2 FYEKMQ (reference sequence). CDR3 length equals 14 residues. CDR3 sequence (DNA): TGTGCCAGCAGCTTCGACAGGGGATTATCTGAAGCTTTCTTT. It is translated as CASSFDRGLSEAFF.

There are a few counts of this clonotype. The chain employs TRBV19 and TRBJ2-2, with no clear D. The CDR3 is 13 residues long. Trimming cost V 4 bases and J 2 bases, with 5 bases left between them. In germline, CDR1 is LNHDA, CDR2 SQIVND (reference sequence). CDR3 amino acids: CASSTTNTGELFF. In nucleotides, the CDR3 is TGTGCCAGTAGTACGACCAACACCGGGGAGCTGTTTTTT. The full variable domain, with the rest looked up from reference TRBV19 and TRBJ2-2, is DGGITQSPKYLFRKEGQNVTLSCEQNLNHDAMYWYRQDPGQGLRLIYYSQIVNDFQKGDIAEGYSVSREKKESFPLTVTSAQKNPTAFYLCASSTTNTGELFFGEGSRLTVL.

V and J are TRBV2 and TRBJ1-6; 7 bases are shared with TRBD1. V dropped 6 bases and J dropped 7; count of bases not matched to a gene: 6. The CDR3 is 14 residues long. Germline V gene lookup returns CDR1 SNHLY and CDR2 FYNNEI. CDR3 residues: CASRNRGGNSPLHF. The CDR3 region has the DNA TGTGCCAGCAGGAACAGGGGAGGAAATTCACCCCTCCACTTT.

Many counts were recorded for this clonotype. J is TRBJ1-1 and V is TRBV28; 7 bases match TRBD1. The CDR3 extends over 14 amino acids. The V and J ends lost 4 bases and 10 bases, in that order; junction bases with no gene match: 12. Germline CDR1 is MDHEN and CDR2 is SYDVKM. The CDR3 loop reads CASSSPQGRERAFF. The CDR3 DNA reads as TGTGCCAGCAGTTCCCCACAGGGGCGGGAGAGAGCTTTCTTT.

This clonotype was seen more than once but under ten times. The chain recombines TRBV7-3 with TRBJ2-3, with 13 bases lining up with TRBD2. Per the germline V gene, CDR1 is SGHTA and CDR2 is FQGTGA. There are 16 residues in the CDR3. J gave up 6 bases and V 1 base, and 4 bases lay outside the gene matches. For the CDR3, the DNA is TGTGCCAGCAGCTTAATGGGACTAGCGGGATCCGATACGCAGTATTTT. This gives the protein CASSLMGLAGSDTQYF. Filled out from reference TRBV7-3 and TRBJ2-3, the complete variable domain reads GAGVSQTPSNKVTEKGKYVELRCDPISGHTALYWYRQSLGQGPEFLIYFQGTGAADDSGLPNDRFFAVRPEGSVSTLKIQRTERGDSAVYLCASSLMGLAGSDTQYFGPGTRLTVL.

V usage is TRBV30 and J usage is TRBJ2-7; the D is unclear. Trimming removed 1 base at V and 0 bases at J, with 13 bases between. The CDR3 sequence is 15 residues long. The germline V gene has CDR1 GTSNPN and CDR2 SVGIG (reference sequence). Here the CDR3 DNA reads TGTGCCTGGAGTGAGGCAGCCTCACCCTCCTACGAGCAGTACTTC. Protein sequence: CAWSEAASPSYEQYF.

The chain couples TRBV29-1 to TRBJ1-5; D unresolved. CDR3 length equals 12 residues. Trimming took off 6 bases at V and 4 bases at J, with 10 bases between the two ends. In germline, CDR1 is SQVTM, CDR2 ANQGSEA. The CDR3 loop is CSVRSGNQPQHF. CDR3 DNA: TGCAGCGTCCGTTCGGGGAATCAGCCCCAGCATTTT.

This rearrangement joins TRBV28 to TRBJ2-7, with D uncertain. CDR1 is MDHEN and CDR2 is SYDVKM in the germline V gene. The CDR3 runs 13 residues. Trimming pared 7 bases from V and 5 bases from J, leaving 15 bases between. CDR3: CASTQPPYDEQYF. In nucleotides, the CDR3 is TGTGCCAGCACCCAACCCCCATACGACGAGCAGTACTTC.

The rearrangement links TRBV12-5 to TRBJ2-1, with 8 bases aligning to TRBD1. V gave up 7 bases and J gave up 1 base; unmatched junction bases: 6. This CDR3 is 15 amino acids long. Germline V gene data show CDR1 as LGHNT and CDR2 as FRNRAP. The DNA for the CDR3 is TGTGCTAGTGCCCTCGGACAGGGATCCTACAATGAGCAGTTCTTC. Its protein is CASALGQGSYNEQFF.

This clonotype has only a few counts. The J gene is TRBJ2-7, the V gene TRBV3-1; the D gene could be TRBD1 or TRBD2 (5 bases each). Germline CDR1 reads LGHDT; CDR2 reads YNNKEL (reference sequence). The CDR3 sequence is 14 residues long. V was shortened by 4 bases and J by 4 bases, with 14 bases between the two germline ends. The chain's CDR3 is CASSPNGGWYEQYF. As DNA, the CDR3 is TGTGCCAGCAGCCCAAATGGGGGTTGGTACGAGCAGTACTTC.

The rearrangement joins TRBV19 to TRBJ2-2; D is uncertain. This CDR3 comprises 16 residues. Per the germline V gene, CDR1 is LNHDA and CDR2 is SQIVND (reference sequence). V was trimmed by 5 bases and J by 6 bases, leaving 19 bases between them. CDR3 sequence: CASSHRPDLRAGELFF. The CDR3 DNA follows: TGTGCCAGTAGTCACCGGCCCGACCTTCGCGCCGGGGAGCTGTTTTTT.

This clonotype was detected ten times or more. A much larger clone differs by one base, so this may be a read error. The chain recombines TRBV5-1 with TRBJ2-7, with TRBD1 matching 9 bases. CDR3 length equals 14 residues. Germline V gene lookup returns CDR1 SGHRS and CDR2 YFSETQ. Trimming took 2 bases from V and 3 from J; bases not matched to a gene: 3. CDR3: CASSLTTGGYEQYF. The CDR3 DNA reads TGCGCCAGCAGCTTAACGACAGGGGGCTACGAGCAGTACTTC.

The rearrangement uses TRBV25-1 and TRBJ2-7; TRBD2 matches at 10 bases. V was pared by 6 bases and J by 1 base, with 6 bases of the junction left unmatched. The CDR3 is made up of 15 amino acids. Germline CDR1 is MGHDK and CDR2 is SYGVNS. As DNA, the CDR3 is TGTGCCAGCAGACCTAGCGGGAGAGGGTCCTACGAGCAGTACTTC. Protein: CASRPSGRGSYEQYF.

The rearrangement uses TRBV3-1 and TRBJ2-3; no definite D call. CDR1 and CDR2 (germline): LGHDT, YNNKEL (reference sequence). The CDR3 is 15 amino acids. Trimming removed 3 bases at V and 0 bases at J, with 10 bases between. The CDR3 sequence is CASSQVVGSTDTQYF. CDR3 sequence (DNA): TGTGCCAGCAGCCAGGTTGTCGGCAGCACAGATACGCAGTATTTT.